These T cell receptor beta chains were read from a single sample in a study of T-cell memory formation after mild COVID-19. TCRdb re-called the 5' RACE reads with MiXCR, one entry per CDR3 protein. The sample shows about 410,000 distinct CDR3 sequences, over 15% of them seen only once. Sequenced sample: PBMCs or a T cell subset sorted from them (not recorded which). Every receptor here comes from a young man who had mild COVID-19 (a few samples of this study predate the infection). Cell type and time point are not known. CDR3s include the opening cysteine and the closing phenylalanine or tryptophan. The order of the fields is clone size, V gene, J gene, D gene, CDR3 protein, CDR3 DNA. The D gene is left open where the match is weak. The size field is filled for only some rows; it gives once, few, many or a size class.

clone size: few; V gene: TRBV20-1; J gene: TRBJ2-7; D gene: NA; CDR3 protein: CSARGTLADRPEQYF; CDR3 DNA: TGCAGTGCCCGAGGGACGCTGGCGGACCGGCCCGAGCAGTACTTC
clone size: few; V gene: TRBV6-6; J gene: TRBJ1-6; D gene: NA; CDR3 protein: CASSYSNPGSGPPLHF; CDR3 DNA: TGTGCCAGCAGTTACTCGAATCCAGGGTCAGGGCCACCCCTCCACTTT
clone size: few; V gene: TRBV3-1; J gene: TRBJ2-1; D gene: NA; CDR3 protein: CASSRRSSYTEQFF; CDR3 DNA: TGTGCCAGCAGCCGGCGGAGCTCCTACACTGAGCAGTTCTTC
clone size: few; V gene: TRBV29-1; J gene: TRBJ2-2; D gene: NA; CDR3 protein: CSVGGNANTGELFF; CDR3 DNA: TGCAGCGTTGGGGGAAACGCGAACACCGGGGAGCTGTTTTTT
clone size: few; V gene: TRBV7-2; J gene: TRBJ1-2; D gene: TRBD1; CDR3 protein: CASSLGRGAGGYTF; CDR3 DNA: TGTGCCAGCAGCTTGGGCAGGGGGGCAGGCGGCTACACCTTC
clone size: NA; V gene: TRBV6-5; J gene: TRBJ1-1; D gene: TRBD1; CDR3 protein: CASRRQGGTEAFF; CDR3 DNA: TGTGCCAGCAGACGACAGGGAGGCACTGAAGCTTTCTTT
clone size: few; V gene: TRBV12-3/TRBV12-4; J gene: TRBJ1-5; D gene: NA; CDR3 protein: CASSPGPVPQHF; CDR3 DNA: TGTGCCAGCAGTCCAGGACCCGTGCCCCAGCATTTT
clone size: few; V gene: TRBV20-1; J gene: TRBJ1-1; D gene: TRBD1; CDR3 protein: CSATPGQATGAFF; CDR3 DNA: TGCAGTGCCACCCCGGGACAGGCAACGGGAGCTTTCTTT
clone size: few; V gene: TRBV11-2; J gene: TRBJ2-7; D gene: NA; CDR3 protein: CASSLELMGLQASYEQYF; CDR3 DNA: TGTGCCAGCAGCTTAGAGCTAATGGGGTTGCAGGCCTCCTACGAGCAGTACTTC
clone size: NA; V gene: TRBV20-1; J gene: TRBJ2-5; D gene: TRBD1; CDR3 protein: CSARQGAETQYF; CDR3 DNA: TGCAGTGCGAGACAGGGGGCGGAGACCCAGTACTTC